Following are 19 T cell receptor beta chains from one sample sequenced in a study of T-cell reconstitution after alpha-beta-depleted transplantation in children. Preparation of the TCRbeta library was carried out with unique molecular identifiers. TCRdb called the PCR reads again in MiXCR, with one record for every CDR3 protein. Of hundreds of thousands of distinct CDR3 sequences detected, about 25% appear once; the ten largest clones hold about 2.8%. This material consisted of PBMCs, taken before TCRalphabeta/CD19-depleted stem cell transplant. These receptors came from a girl aged 2-9 years with Fanconi anemia, due to receive a stem cell transplant.

This clonotype showed up many times. J is TRBJ2-7 and V is TRBV12-3 or TRBV12-4, with 14 nucleotides matching TRBD2. V was pared by 5 bases and J by 2 bases, with 2 bases of the junction left unmatched. The CDR3 consists of 15 residues. CDR3 loop: CASSTGLAGAYEQYF. CDR3 coding DNA: TGTGCCAGCAGTACGGGACTAGCGGGGGCCTACGAGCAGTACTTC.

J is TRBJ2-1 and V is TRBV20-1; 7 bases are shared with TRBD1. Trimming cost V 6 bases and J 0 bases; bases outside gene matches: 5. Germline CDR1 and CDR2: DFQATT and SNEGSKA (reference sequence). CDR3 length: 14 amino acids. The CDR3 DNA reads TGCAGTGCGGATCGGGACAGCTCCTACAATGAGCAGTTCTTC. It codes for CSADRDSSYNEQFF.

The J gene is TRBJ2-7, the V gene TRBV7-9, with D possibly TRBD1 on 6 matching bases. Trimming cost V 5 bases and J 2 bases, with 19 bases left between them. Germline values: CDR1 SEHNR, CDR2 FQNEAQ (reference sequence). The length of the CDR3 is 16 residues. The DNA for the CDR3 is TGTGCCAGCAGCCGACCCAGGACAGCCACAACCTACGAGCAGTACTTC. Encoded protein: CASSRPRTATTYEQYF.

This clonotype was counted many times. V is TRBV18 and J is TRBJ1-5; maybe TRBD1 (6 bases). The length of the CDR3 is 12 residues. The germline V gene has CDR1 KGHSH and CDR2 LQKENI. V lost 4 bases, J lost 6 bases, and 7 bases lay in between. CDR3 in DNA: TGTGCCAGCTCACTACAGGGTCAGCCCCAGCATTTT. It encodes CASSLQGQPQHF.

In its sample, this clonotype was seen a few times. The V call is TRBV6-5, the J call TRBJ2-1; D call uncertain. There are 12 residues in the CDR3. Germline V gene data show CDR1 as MNHEY and CDR2 as SVGAGI. V gave up 0 bases and J gave up 8 bases, with 5 bases separating them. CDR3 protein: CASSYSKHEQFF. The CDR3 DNA reads as TGTGCCAGCAGTTACTCGAAACATGAGCAGTTCTTC.

The V gene is TRBV5-6, the J gene TRBJ2-5, with D unclear. Germline CDR1 is SGHDT and CDR2 is YYEEEE. V was trimmed by 4 bases and J by 2 bases, leaving 15 bases between them. The CDR3 extends over 15 amino acids. CDR3 DNA: TGTGCCAGCAGCCCAGGCCCGAGGCGACAAGAGACCCAGTACTTC. Encoded protein: CASSPGPRRQETQYF.

This clonotype appeared many times. The chain carries TRBV6-1 and TRBJ2-3, with D tentatively TRBD1 or TRBD2 (5 bases each). This CDR3 is built from 16 residues. Trimming took 6 bases from V and 0 from J, leaving 16 bases between them. Germline CDR1 and CDR2: MNHNS and SASEGT. DNA of the CDR3: TGTGCCAGCAGAATCCTCGGGGCGTCAAGCACAGATACGCAGTATTTT. Its protein product is CASRILGASSTDTQYF.

The DNA of the CDR3 is TGCAGTGCTAGACTACGATCATCCTACGAGCAGTACTTC. Amino acids: CSARLRSSYEQYF. The chain recombines TRBV20-1 with TRBJ2-7; D gene ambiguous. V lost 2 bases, J lost 1 base, and 9 bases lay in between. Germline V CDR1 and CDR2: DFQATT, SNEGSKA (reference sequence). CDR3 length: 13 amino acids.

The chain couples TRBV9 to TRBJ2-3; tentatively, D is TRBD2 (6 bases). Trimming removed 0 bases from V and 5 bases from J, with 13 bases in between. Germline CDR1 reads SGDLS; CDR2 reads YYNGEE. This CDR3 region has 15 residues. CDR3 sequence: CASSVVPSAEDTQYF. As DNA, the CDR3 is TGTGCCAGCAGCGTAGTACCTAGCGCAGAAGATACGCAGTATTTT.

The chain uses TRBV29-1 and TRBJ2-3; D is undetermined. V was pared by 8 bases and J by 5 bases, with 11 bases between. Germline CDR1 SQVTM, CDR2 ANQGSEA. This CDR3 comprises 11 residues. CDR3 nucleotides: TGCAGCCCCCAGGTTATAGATACGCAGTATTTT. It yields the protein CSPQVIDTQYF.

This clonotype came up many times. This chain uses TRBV21-1 with TRBJ2-7; TRBD1, as called in the table, went unchecked against the DNA. TRBV21-1 is marked as a pseudogene. The CDR3 spans 12 residues. CDR3 in amino acids: CASSKGGRELYF. CDR3 DNA sequence: TGTGCCAGCAGCAAAGGGGGCAGAGAGCTGTACTTC.

This clonotype has only a few counts. The chain links TRBV12-3 or TRBV12-4 to TRBJ2-4, with TRBD1 identical over 9 bases. The V gene end was trimmed by 7 bases and the J gene end by 2 bases; junction bases not matched to a gene: 9. This CDR3 has 16 amino acids. CDR3 DNA sequence: TGTGCCAGCAACCCGACAGGGGGGAGGACCAAAAACATTCAGTACTTC. Protein sequence: CASNPTGGRTKNIQYF.

A single count supports this clonotype. The chain uses TRBV27 and TRBJ2-2; the D gene is possibly TRBD1 (6 bases). V lost 4 bases, J lost 2 bases, and 8 bases lay in between. Germline CDR1 and CDR2: MNHEY and SMNVEV (reference sequence). This CDR3 comprises 14 residues. DNA of the CDR3: TGTGCCAGCAGTTCACAGGGAAACACCGGGGAGCTGTTTTTT. Its translation is CASSSQGNTGELFF.

This clonotype has at least ten counts. This chain uses TRBV29-1 with TRBJ2-7; D may be TRBD2 (7 bases). Trimming removed 2 bases at V and 3 bases at J, with 11 bases between. The CDR3 consists of 13 residues. In germline, CDR1 is SQVTM, CDR2 ANQGSEA. Here the CDR3 reads CSVEPGEGYEQYF. CDR3 nucleotides: TGCAGCGTTGAACCAGGGGAGGGCTACGAGCAGTACTTC.

On this clonotype itself: This clone may be a read error of a much larger clone one base away. This CDR3 fails to terminate in the conserved phenylalanine or tryptophan, so it likely reflects a read error. The rearrangement uses TRBV4-2 and TRBJ2-1, with D uncertain. V was pared by 1 base and J by 7 bases, with 8 bases between. The germline V gene encodes CDR1 LGHNA and CDR2 YNFKEQ. The CDR3 has 13 amino acids. As DNA, the CDR3 is TGTGCCAGCAGCCAAGGTCCCCAAAATGAGCAGTTCTAC. Translation: CASSQGPQNEQFY.

V is TRBV11-2 and J is TRBJ2-1, with TRBD2 matching over 10 bases. The length of the CDR3 is 19 residues. The V and J ends lost 5 bases and 2 bases, in that order; junction bases with no gene match: 15. The germline V gene encodes CDR1 SGHAT and CDR2 FQNNGV. CDR3 in DNA: TGTGCCAGCAGCCCCGCTCGGACTAGCGGCGGGAGAACCTACAATGAGCAGTTCTTC. Its translation is CASSPARTSGGRTYNEQFF.

This clonotype was found many times. The chain uses TRBV20-1 and TRBJ2-7; D is perhaps TRBD2 (6 bases). The ends were cut back, 2 bases at V and 4 bases at J, with 9 bases in the middle. CDR1 DFQATT and CDR2 SNEGSKA come from the germline V gene (reference sequence). The CDR3 has 12 residues. The CDR3 protein is CSARRDLYEQYF. The DNA of the CDR3 is TGCAGTGCTAGAAGGGACTTATACGAGCAGTACTTC.

This clonotype was seen only a few times. This chain joins TRBV7-2 and TRBJ2-3; TRBD2 aligns across 9 bases. The CDR3 covers 17 residues. The germline V gene has CDR1 SGHTA and CDR2 FQGNSA. After removal of 5 bases from V and 3 bases from J, the junction contained 12 bases not matched to a gene. The CDR3 region is CASSQLEAGGRTDTQYF. For the CDR3, the DNA is TGTGCCAGCAGCCAGTTGGAGGCGGGGGGGCGAACAGATACGCAGTATTTT.

The chain uses TRBV7-9 and TRBJ2-6; maybe TRBD1 (6 bases). This CDR3 is built from 14 residues. V was shortened by 5 bases and J by 7 bases, with 12 bases between the two germline ends. From germline, CDR1 is SEHNR and CDR2 FQNEAQ (reference sequence). The CDR3 sequence: CASSLQGSANVLTF. CDR3 coding DNA: TGTGCCAGCAGCCTACAGGGATCTGCCAACGTCCTGACTTTC.